Listed below are T cell receptor beta chains from one sample, sequenced in a study of OX40 agonist ivuxolimab in advanced cancers. Data came from immunoSEQ multiplex PCR; TCRdb stores just in-frame clones and leaves some out. The sample has 50,000 to 80,000 clones; under 95% are singletons. This specimen consisted of CD4+ or CD8+ T cells sorted from blood, obtained in a trial of the OX40 agonist ivuxolimab. These receptors all come from an adult with an advanced solid tumor such as melanoma, head and neck, liver or kidney cancer. The CDR3 runs from the conserved cysteine through the conserved F or W. Each record gives: clone size, D gene, J gene, V gene, CDR3 protein, CDR3 DNA. The D gene is left open where the match is weak. Only some rows state a clone size, as once, few, many or a class for expanded clones.

-	TRBD2	TRBJ2-1	TRBV11-2	CASSSPGLARRDEQFF	TGTGCCAGCAGCTCGCCGGGACTAGCGAGGCGGGATGAGCAGTTCTTC
-	-	TRBJ1-5	TRBV15	CATSRAGGNQPQHF	TGTGCCACCAGCAGAGCAGGGGGCAATCAGCCCCAGCATTTT
-	TRBD1	TRBJ2-7	TRBV5-1	CASSAQGAVYEQYF	TGCGCCAGCAGCGCACAGGGGGCGGTCTACGAGCAGTACTTC
-	TRBD2	TRBJ2-1	TRBV4-1	CASSQMGLAGPGEQFF	TGCGCCAGCAGCCAGATGGGACTAGCGGGGCCAGGTGAGCAGTTCTTC
-	-	TRBJ2-5	TRBV11-3	CASSLSSPGTQETQYF	TGTGCCAGCAGCTTAAGTAGCCCCGGCACCCAAGAGACCCAGTACTTC
-	TRBD2	TRBJ2-3	TRBV10-3	CATVAGPPRLDTQYF	TGTGCCACCGTAGCGGGACCCCCCCGCTTGGATACGCAGTATTTT
-	TRBD1	TRBJ2-4	TRBV2	CASSVRGLAKNIQYF	TGTGCCAGCAGTGTCAGGGGGCTTGCCAAAAACATTCAGTACTTC
-	-	TRBJ2-1	TRBV2	CASSEVARLRSEQFF	TGTGCCAGCAGTGAAGTAGCGAGGCTGCGGTCGGAGCAGTTCTTC
-	TRBD2	TRBJ2-2	TRBV6-5	CASGREVTTGELFF	TGTGCCAGCGGCCGGGAGGTCACCACCGGGGAGCTGTTTTTT
-	-	TRBJ1-4	TRBV4-1	CASSQVPLGANEKLFF	TGCGCCAGCAGCCAAGTCCCTTTAGGGGCTAATGAAAAACTGTTTTTT
once	TRBD2	TRBJ2-3	TRBV29-1	CSVGLAGLADTQYF	TGCAGCGTGGGACTAGCGGGATTAGCGGATACGCAGTATTTT
-	-	TRBJ2-3	TRBV6-1	CASSVGPYGADTQYF	TGTGCCAGCAGTGTGGGACCATATGGGGCAGATACGCAGTATTTT
-	-	TRBJ1-2	TRBV4-1	CASSEGGWSGYTF	TGCGCCAGCAGCGAAGGGGGGTGGAGTGGCTACACCTTC
few	TRBD1	TRBJ2-7	TRBV10-3	CAITGTGNSEQYF	TGTGCCATCACCGGGACAGGGAATTCCGAGCAGTACTTC
-	-	TRBJ2-1	TRBV6-5	CASSRRRAEANEQFF	TGTGCCAGCAGCCGACGGCGCGCCGAGGCGAATGAGCAGTTCTTC
-	-	TRBJ2-7	TRBV29-1	CSVENPPTPRDF	TGCAGCGTTGAAAACCCACCCACTCCGCGAGACTTC
-	-	TRBJ1-2	TRBV28	CASSSVKTNYGYTF	TGTGCCAGCAGTTCGGTAAAGACTAACTATGGCTACACCTTC
-	TRBD1	TRBJ1-1	TRBV28	CASSLLGTGTFF	TGTGCCAGCAGTTTATTAGGGACAGGGACTTTCTTT
-	-	TRBJ2-5	TRBV4-1	CASRDTYQETQYF	TGCGCCAGTCGGGATACATACCAAGAGACCCAGTACTTC
-	TRBD2	TRBJ2-2	TRBV29-1	CSAKVGGRGTGELFF	TGCAGCGCCAAAGTGGGCGGGAGAGGGACCGGGGAGCTGTTTTTT
once	-	TRBJ2-1	TRBV6-5	CASRAGGGNEQFF	TGTGCCAGCAGGGCCGGGGGAGGCAATGAGCAGTTCTTC
-	TRBD1	TRBJ1-3	TRBV13	CASSSNRGSGNTIYF	TGTGCCAGCAGCTCAAACAGGGGATCTGGAAACACCATATATTTT
-	-	TRBJ1-2	TRBV21-1	CATLGGGYGYTF	TGTGCCACCCTTGGGGGGGGCTATGGCTACACCTTC
-	-	TRBJ1-1	TRBV5-1	CASRSTDMNTEAFF	TGCGCCAGCCGCTCGACTGACATGAACACTGAAGCTTTCTTT
-	TRBD1	TRBJ2-7	TRBV7-6	CASSLGQGTYEQYF	TGTGCCAGCAGCTTAGGACAGGGCACCTACGAGCAGTACTTC
-	TRBD2	TRBJ2-7	TRBV5-6	CASRWTSGISYEQYF	TGTGCCAGCAGGTGGACTAGCGGGATCTCCTACGAGCAGTACTTC
-	TRBD1	TRBJ2-5	TRBV15	CATRRDRQETQYF	TGTGCCACGCGACGGGACAGGCAAGAGACCCAGTACTTC
-	TRBD2	TRBJ2-5	TRBV7-9	CASSLATSGPNPQETQYF	TGTGCCAGCAGCTTAGCTACTAGCGGGCCGAACCCCCAAGAGACCCAGTACTTC
-	TRBD2	TRBJ2-7	TRBV6-1	CASSEGVLAAYEQYF	TGTGCCAGCAGTGAAGGGGTACTAGCGGCCTACGAGCAGTACTTC
-	TRBD2	TRBJ2-1	TRBV5-1	CASSFSWREGQFF	TGCGCCAGCAGCTTCTCCTGGCGGGAGGGGCAGTTCTTC
few	TRBD1	TRBJ1-6	TRBV30	CAWRGPQGQWDSPLHF	TGTGCCTGGAGGGGTCCTCAGGGACAGTGGGATTCACCCCTCCACTTT
-	TRBD2	TRBJ2-1	TRBV27	CASSLFGLAGVSHEQFF	TGTGCCAGCAGCCTCTTCGGACTAGCGGGAGTATCGCATGAGCAGTTCTTC
-	-	TRBJ1-2	TRBV2	CASSADRYYGYTF	TGTGCCAGCAGTGCCGACAGATACTATGGCTACACCTTC
-	-	TRBJ2-5	TRBV2	CASSQEAPSVQETQYF	TGTGCCAGCAGTCAAGAAGCCCCTAGCGTACAAGAGACCCAGTACTTC
-	TRBD1	TRBJ1-2	TRBV7-8	CASTPGQRPNYGYTF	TGTGCCAGCACGCCGGGACAGAGACCCAACTATGGCTACACCTTC
-	-	TRBJ1-4	TRBV7-8	CASSLRRQFPATNEKLFF	TGTGCCAGCAGCTTAAGGCGGCAATTTCCTGCAACTAATGAAAAACTGTTTTTT
-	-	TRBJ2-3	TRBV10-2	CASSEGINTDTQYF	TGCGCCAGCAGTGAGGGGATCAACACAGATACGCAGTATTTT
-	-	TRBJ1-1	TRBV18	CASSPKTGPAMNTEAFF	TGTGCCAGCTCACCAAAAACAGGCCCCGCGATGAACACTGAAGCTTTCTTT
-	-	TRBJ1-4	TRBV7-9	CASSLGVNEKLFF	TGTGCCAGCAGCTTAGGTGTGAACGAAAAACTGTTTTTT
-	TRBD2	TRBJ2-1	TRBV9	CASSVATGELAGGMGEQFF	TGTGCCAGCAGCGTAGCTACGGGGGAACTAGCGGGAGGAATGGGTGAGCAGTTCTTC
-	TRBD1	TRBJ1-1	TRBV5-1	CASSDPGQGLTEAFF	TGCGCCAGCAGCGATCCGGGACAGGGTTTGACTGAAGCTTTCTTT
-	-	TRBJ1-2	TRBV28	CATTTASVWGYTF	TGTGCCACCACGACAGCCTCGGTATGGGGCTACACCTTC
-	-	TRBJ1-2	TRBV7-9	CASSLWTVYGYTF	TGTGCCAGCAGCCTCTGGACAGTCTATGGCTACACCTTC
-	TRBD2	TRBJ2-1	TRBV19	CATSGGRVYNEQFF	TGTGCCACCTCAGGCGGGAGGGTATACAATGAGCAGTTCTTC
-	-	TRBJ2-3	TRBV9	CASSVTPGAGFSTDTQYF	TGTGCCAGCAGCGTGACGCCGGGGGCAGGGTTTAGCACAGATACGCAGTATTTT
-	TRBD1	TRBJ2-7	TRBV6-5	CASSRDRGRQYEQYF	TGTGCCAGCAGTCGGGACAGGGGGCGACAATACGAGCAGTACTTC
once	-	TRBJ1-4	TRBV30	CAWSVWGGNEKLFF	TGTGCCTGGAGTGTGTGGGGGGGTAATGAAAAACTGTTTTTT
-	-	TRBJ2-7	TRBV9	CASSVGPGEAYEQYF	TGTGCCAGCAGCGTAGGACCCGGAGAGGCCTACGAGCAGTACTTC
once	-	TRBJ1-1	TRBV6-4	CASSDPDMLNTEAFF	TGTGCCAGCAGTGACCCAGACATGCTGAACACTGAAGCTTTCTTT
-	-	TRBJ1-1	TRBV28	CASTLGLGAFF	TGTGCCAGCACTCTTGGTTTGGGCGCTTTCTTT
-	TRBD2	TRBJ2-1	TRBV28	CASSLRTRSSYNEQFF	TGTGCCAGCAGTTTACGGACTAGGAGCTCCTACAATGAGCAGTTCTTC
-	-	TRBJ2-2	TRBV18	CASSGRRGNTGELFF	TGTGCCAGCTCAGGTCGTCGGGGTAACACCGGGGAGCTGTTTTTT